The subject of this entry is one TCR beta chain. These data originate in a study of blood T cell repertoires in COVID-19. In the study overall: The United States, Italy and Spain were the sources of the acute and convalescent COVID-19 samples. T cells, B-cell-depleted T cells, or PBMCs provided the cDNA or gDNA that served as material.

Germline trimming cut 3 bases from V and 3 bases from J; bases unmatched to any gene: 3. This CDR3 contains 14 residues. Germline CDR1 reads SGDLS; CDR2 reads YYNGEE. Adults between roughly 18 and 89 years of age took part from some 25 US areas. Cohort 3 donors counted as recovered after two negative PCRs, clearance, or resolved symptoms. Assay used: immunoSEQ multiplex PCR; TCRdb lists only in-frame clones, some missing. Found here are under 200,000 clones, more than 70% of them singletons; the top ten hold approximately 18%. This clonotype was obtained from a man between 60 and 75 years old who had recovered from COVID-19. Sequencing used PBMCs or T cells enriched from blood (not recorded which). The rearrangement links TRBV9 to TRBJ2-1; 7 bases are a match to TRBD2. CDR3 nucleotides: TGTGCCAGCAGCGCGAGCGGGAACTACAATGAGCAGTTCTTC. Translating gives CASSASGNYNEQFF.